This TCR beta chain was observed in a study of T cells of healthy individuals. TCRdb reprocessed the 5' RACE reads with MiXCR, giving one entry per CDR3 protein. The sample consists of 40,000 to 60,000 distinct CDR3 sequences, roughly 14% of them appearing once. CDR3 length: 14 residues. V lost 6 bases to trimming and J lost 0 bases; unmatched junction nucleotides: 3. In germline, CDR1 is LNHDA, CDR2 SQIVND (reference sequence). The chain couples TRBV19 to TRBJ2-5; 8 positions agree with TRBD2. The sequence was obtained from a human donor in good health. The CDR3 loop reads CASRTSAHQETQYF. The CDR3 region has the DNA TGTGCCAGTAGGACTAGCGCACACCAAGAGACCCAGTACTTC.